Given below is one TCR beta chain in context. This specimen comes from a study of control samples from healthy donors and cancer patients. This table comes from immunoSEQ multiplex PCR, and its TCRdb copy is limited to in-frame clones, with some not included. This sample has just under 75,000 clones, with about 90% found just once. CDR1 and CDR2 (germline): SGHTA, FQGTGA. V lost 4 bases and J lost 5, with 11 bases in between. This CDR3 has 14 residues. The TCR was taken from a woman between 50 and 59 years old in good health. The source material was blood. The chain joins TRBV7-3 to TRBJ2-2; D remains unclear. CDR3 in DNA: TGTGCCAGCAGCTCCTTGGTTGATACCGGGGAGCTGTTTTTT. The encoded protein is CASSSLVDTGELFF.